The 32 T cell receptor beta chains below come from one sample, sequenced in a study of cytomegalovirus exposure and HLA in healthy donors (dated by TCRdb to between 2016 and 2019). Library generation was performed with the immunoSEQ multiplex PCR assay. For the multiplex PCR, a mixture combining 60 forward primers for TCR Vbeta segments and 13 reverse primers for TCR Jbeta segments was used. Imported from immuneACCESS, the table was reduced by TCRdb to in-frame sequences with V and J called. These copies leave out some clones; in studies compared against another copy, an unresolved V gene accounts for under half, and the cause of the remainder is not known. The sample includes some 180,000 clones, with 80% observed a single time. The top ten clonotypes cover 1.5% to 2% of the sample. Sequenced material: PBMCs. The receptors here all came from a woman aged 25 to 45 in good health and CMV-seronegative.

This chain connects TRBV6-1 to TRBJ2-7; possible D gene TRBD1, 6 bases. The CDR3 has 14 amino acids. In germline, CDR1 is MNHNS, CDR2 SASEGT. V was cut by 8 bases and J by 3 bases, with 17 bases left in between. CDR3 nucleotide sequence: TGTGCCAGCGGACTTATTCCCAGGGGCTACGAGCAGTACTTC. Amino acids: CASGLIPRGYEQYF.

The CDR3 nucleotides are TGTGCCAGCAGCTTCAATTTCCTAGCGGCCCTGAGAGAGACCCAGTACTTC. This encodes CASSFNFLAALRETQYF. The rearrangement joins TRBV5-6 to TRBJ2-5; 7 positions match TRBD2. Germline V gene lookup returns CDR1 SGHDT and CDR2 YYEEEE. This CDR3 is 17 amino acids long. The ends lost 2 bases at V and 4 bases at J; junction bases unmatched: 14.

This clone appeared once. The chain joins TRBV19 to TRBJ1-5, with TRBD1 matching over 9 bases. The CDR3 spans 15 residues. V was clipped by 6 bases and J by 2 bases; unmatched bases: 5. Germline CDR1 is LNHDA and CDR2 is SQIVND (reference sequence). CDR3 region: CASRGQGRGNQPQHF. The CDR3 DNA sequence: TGTGCCAGTAGGGGACAGGGAAGAGGCAATCAGCCCCAGCATTTT. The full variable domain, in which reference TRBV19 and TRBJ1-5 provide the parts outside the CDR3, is DGGITQSPKYLFRKEGQNVTLSCEQNLNHDAMYWYRQDPGQGLRLIYYSQIVNDFQKGDIAEGYSVSREKKESFPLTVTSAQKNPTAFYLCASRGQGRGNQPQHFGDGTRLSIL.

The CDR3 DNA reads TGTGCCAGCAGCTCGTTAAGCGATTCACCCCTCCACTTT. Protein: CASSSLSDSPLHF. The chain employs TRBV11-2 and TRBJ1-6; D is undetermined. Germline assignment: CDR1 SGHAT and CDR2 FQNNGV. V was trimmed by 4 bases and J by 8 bases, leaving 9 bases between them. The CDR3 runs to 13 residues.

The chain's CDR3 is CAYRTKGNTEAFF. The DNA of the CDR3 is TGTGCCTACAGAACCAAAGGGAACACTGAAGCTTTCTTT. The genes are TRBV5-4 and TRBJ1-1, with D uncertain. V was trimmed by 10 bases and J by 1 base, leaving 14 bases between them. The CDR3 is 13 residues long. Germline V CDR1 and CDR2: SGHNT, YYREEE (reference sequence).

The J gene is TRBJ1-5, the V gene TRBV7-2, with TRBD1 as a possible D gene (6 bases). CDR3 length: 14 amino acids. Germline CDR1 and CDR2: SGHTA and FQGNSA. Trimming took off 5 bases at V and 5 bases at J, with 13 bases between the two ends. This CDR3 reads CASSEAHRDQPQHF. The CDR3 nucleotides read TGTGCCAGCAGCGAAGCTCACAGGGATCAGCCCCAGCATTTT.

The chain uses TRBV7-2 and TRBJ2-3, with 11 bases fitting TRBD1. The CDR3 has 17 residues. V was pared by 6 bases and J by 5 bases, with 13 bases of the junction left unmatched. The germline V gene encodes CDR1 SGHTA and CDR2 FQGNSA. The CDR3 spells CASSSRYWDRGGDTQYF. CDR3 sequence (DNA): TGTGCCAGCAGTTCGCGGTACTGGGACAGGGGGGGAGATACGCAGTATTTT.

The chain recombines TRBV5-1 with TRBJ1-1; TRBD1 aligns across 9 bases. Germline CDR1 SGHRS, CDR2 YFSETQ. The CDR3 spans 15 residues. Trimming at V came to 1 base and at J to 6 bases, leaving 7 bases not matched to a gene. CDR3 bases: TGCGCCAGCAGCTTGACTCTACAGGGGGCGGCTGAAGCTTTCTTT. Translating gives CASSLTLQGAAEAFF.

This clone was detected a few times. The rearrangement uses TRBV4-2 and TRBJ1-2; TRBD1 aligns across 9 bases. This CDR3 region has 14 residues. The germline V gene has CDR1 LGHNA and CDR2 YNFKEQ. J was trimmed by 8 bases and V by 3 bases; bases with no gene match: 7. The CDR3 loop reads CASSHPQGADGYTF. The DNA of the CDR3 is TGTGCCAGCAGCCACCCACAGGGGGCGGACGGCTACACCTTC.

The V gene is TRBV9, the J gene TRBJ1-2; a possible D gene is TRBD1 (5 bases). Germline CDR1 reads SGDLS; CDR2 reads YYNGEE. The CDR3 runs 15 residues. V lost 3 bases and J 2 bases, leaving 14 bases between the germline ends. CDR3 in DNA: TGTGCCAGCAGCGCCCCCGAGGCAGGGAACTATGGCTACACCTTC. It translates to CASSAPEAGNYGYTF.

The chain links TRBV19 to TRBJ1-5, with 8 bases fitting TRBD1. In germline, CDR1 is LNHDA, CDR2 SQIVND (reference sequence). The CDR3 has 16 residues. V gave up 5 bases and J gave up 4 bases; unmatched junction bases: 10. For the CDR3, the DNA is TGTGCCAGTAGTGGCGATTGGACAGGGAGAAATCAGCCCCAGCATTTT. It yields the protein CASSGDWTGRNQPQHF.

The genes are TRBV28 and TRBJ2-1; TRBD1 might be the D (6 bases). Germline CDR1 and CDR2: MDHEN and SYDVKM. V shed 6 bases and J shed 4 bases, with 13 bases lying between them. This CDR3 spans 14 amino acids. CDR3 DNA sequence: TGTGCCAGCAGAGTCGACAGGACGTACAATGAGCAGTTCTTC. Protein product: CASRVDRTYNEQFF.

Here the CDR3 reads CSVAHSGSTEAFF. DNA for the CDR3: TGCAGCGTTGCGCATTCAGGATCCACTGAAGCTTTCTTT. V and J are TRBV29-1 and TRBJ1-1; unclear D gene. Germline assignment: CDR1 SQVTM and CDR2 ANQGSEA. Trimming left V 4 bases short and J 4 bases short, with 13 bases between. This CDR3 comprises 13 residues.

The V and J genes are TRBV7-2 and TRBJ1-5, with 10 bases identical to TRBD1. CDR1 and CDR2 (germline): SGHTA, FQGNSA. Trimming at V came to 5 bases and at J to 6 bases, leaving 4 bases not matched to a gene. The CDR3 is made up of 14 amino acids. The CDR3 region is CASSARQGAQPQHF. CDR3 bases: TGTGCCAGCAGCGCACGACAGGGGGCTCAGCCCCAGCATTTT.

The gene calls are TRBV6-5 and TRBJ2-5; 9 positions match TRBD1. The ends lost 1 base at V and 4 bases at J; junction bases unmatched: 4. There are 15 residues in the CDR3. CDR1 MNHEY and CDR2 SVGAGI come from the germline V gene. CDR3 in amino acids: CASSYYSGQGETQYF. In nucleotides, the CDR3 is TGTGCCAGCAGTTACTATTCGGGACAGGGAGAGACCCAGTACTTC.

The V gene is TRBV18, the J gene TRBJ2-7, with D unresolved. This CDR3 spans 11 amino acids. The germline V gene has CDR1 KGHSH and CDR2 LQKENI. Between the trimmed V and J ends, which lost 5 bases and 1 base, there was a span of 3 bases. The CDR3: CASSSSYEQYF. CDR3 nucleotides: TGTGCCAGCTCATCTTCCTACGAGCAGTACTTC.

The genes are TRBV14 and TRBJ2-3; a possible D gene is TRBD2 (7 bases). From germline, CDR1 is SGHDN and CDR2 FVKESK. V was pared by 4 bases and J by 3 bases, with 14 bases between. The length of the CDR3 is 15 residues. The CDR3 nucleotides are TGTGCCAGCAGCCTCCGCGGGGGCAGGACAGATACGCAGTATTTT. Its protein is CASSLRGGRTDTQYF.

The CDR3 region is CASTRQDYQPQHF. CDR3 DNA: TGCGCCAGCACCCGACAGGATTATCAGCCCCAGCATTTT. This chain connects TRBV10-1 to TRBJ1-5, with D possibly TRBD1 on 6 matching bases. The CDR3 length is 13 residues. Germline V gives CDR1 WNHNN, CDR2 SYGVQD (reference sequence). Trimming removed 7 bases at V and 5 bases at J, with 12 bases between.

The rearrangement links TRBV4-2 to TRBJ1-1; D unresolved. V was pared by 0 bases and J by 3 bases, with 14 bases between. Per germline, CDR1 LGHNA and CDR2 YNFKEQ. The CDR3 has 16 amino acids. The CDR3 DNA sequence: TGTGCCAGCAGCCAAGATCTTCGGGGTTGGGACACTGAAGCTTTCTTT. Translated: CASSQDLRGWDTEAFF.

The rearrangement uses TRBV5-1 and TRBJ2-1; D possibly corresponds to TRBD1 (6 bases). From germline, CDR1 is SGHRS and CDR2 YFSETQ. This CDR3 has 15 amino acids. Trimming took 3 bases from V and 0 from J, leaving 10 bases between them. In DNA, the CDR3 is TGCGCCAGCAGCTCCGGGACAATCTCCTACAATGAGCAGTTCTTC. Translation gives CASSSGTISYNEQFF.

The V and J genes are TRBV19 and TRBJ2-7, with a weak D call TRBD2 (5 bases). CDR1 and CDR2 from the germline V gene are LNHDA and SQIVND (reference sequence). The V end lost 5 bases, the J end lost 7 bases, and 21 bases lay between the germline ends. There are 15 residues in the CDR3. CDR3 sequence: CASSLPGIVPGEQYF. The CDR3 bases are TGTGCCAGTAGTCTCCCCGGCATCGTTCCGGGGGAGCAGTACTTC.

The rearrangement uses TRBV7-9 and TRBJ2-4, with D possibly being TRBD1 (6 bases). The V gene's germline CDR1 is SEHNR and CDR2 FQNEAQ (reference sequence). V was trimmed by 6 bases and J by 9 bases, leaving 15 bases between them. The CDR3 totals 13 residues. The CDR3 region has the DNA TGTGCCAGCAGTCTCGGGCAGGGGACCATTCAGTACTTC. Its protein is CASSLGQGTIQYF.

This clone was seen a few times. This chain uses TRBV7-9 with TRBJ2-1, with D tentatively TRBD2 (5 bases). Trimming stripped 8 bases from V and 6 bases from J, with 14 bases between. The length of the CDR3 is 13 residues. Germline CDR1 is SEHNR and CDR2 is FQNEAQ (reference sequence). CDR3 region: CASPMAGGNEQFF. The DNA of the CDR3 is TGTGCCAGCCCCATGGCAGGAGGCAATGAGCAGTTCTTC.

The CDR3 DNA reads as TGCGCCAGCAGTTCAGGACTAACGTCCTCGTCTCACAATGAGCAGTTCTTC. This codes for CASSSGLTSSSHNEQFF. The V and J genes are TRBV5-1 and TRBJ2-1; possible D gene TRBD2, 6 bases. With 5 bases removed from V and 5 bases from J, the gap between germline ends came to 23 bases. The CDR3 is made up of 17 amino acids. In germline, CDR1 is SGHRS, CDR2 YFSETQ.

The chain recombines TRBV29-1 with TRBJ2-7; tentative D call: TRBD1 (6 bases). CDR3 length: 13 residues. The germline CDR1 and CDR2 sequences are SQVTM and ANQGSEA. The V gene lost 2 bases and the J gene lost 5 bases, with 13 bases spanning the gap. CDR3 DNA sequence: TGCAGCGTTGAAAAGGGCAGGGGCCACGAGCAGTACTTC. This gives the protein CSVEKGRGHEQYF.

This CDR3 reads CASGGGTYQPQHF. Written as DNA, the CDR3 is TGTGCCAGTGGGGGGGGTACCTATCAGCCCCAGCATTTT. This chain links TRBV2 with TRBJ1-5, with D tentatively TRBD1 (5 bases). Trimming pared 9 bases from V and 5 bases from J, leaving 14 bases between. CDR3 length equals 13 residues. Per the germline V gene, CDR1 is SNHLY and CDR2 is FYNNEI.

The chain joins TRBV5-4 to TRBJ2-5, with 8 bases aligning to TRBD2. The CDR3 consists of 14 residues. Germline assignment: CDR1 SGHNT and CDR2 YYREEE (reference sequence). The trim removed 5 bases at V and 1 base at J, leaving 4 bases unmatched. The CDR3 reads CASSRGLAQETQYF. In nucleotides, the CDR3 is TGTGCCAGCAGTCGTGGACTAGCCCAAGAGACCCAGTACTTC.

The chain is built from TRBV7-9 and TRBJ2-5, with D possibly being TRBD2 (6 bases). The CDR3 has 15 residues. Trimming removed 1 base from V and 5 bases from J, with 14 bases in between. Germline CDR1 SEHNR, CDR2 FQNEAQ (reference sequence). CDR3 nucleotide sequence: TGTGCCAGCAGCTTAGACGGGACTCATCTGGAGACCCAGTACTTC. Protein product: CASSLDGTHLETQYF.

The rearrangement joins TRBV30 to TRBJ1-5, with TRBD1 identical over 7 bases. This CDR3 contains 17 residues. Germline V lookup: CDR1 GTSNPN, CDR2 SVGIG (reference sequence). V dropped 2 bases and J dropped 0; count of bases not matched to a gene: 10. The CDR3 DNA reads TGTGCCTGGAGTCCCGGGACAGCATCATATAGCAATCAGCCCCAGCATTTT. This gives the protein CAWSPGTASYSNQPQHF. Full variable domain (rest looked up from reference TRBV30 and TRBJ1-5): SQTIHQWPATLVQPVGSPLSLECTVEGTSNPNLYWYRQAAGRGLQLLFYSVGIGQISSEVPQNLSASRPQDRQFILSSKKLLLSDSGFYLCAWSPGTASYSNQPQHFGDGTRLSIL.

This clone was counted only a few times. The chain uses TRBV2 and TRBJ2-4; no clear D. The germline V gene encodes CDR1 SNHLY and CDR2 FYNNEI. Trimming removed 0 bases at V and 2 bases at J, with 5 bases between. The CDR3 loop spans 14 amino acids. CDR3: CASSEAGTKNIQYF. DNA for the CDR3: TGTGCCAGCAGTGAAGCGGGCACCAAAAACATTCAGTACTTC.

The CDR3 region is CASSPGTGPGNTIYF. CDR3 sequence (DNA): TGTGCCAGCAGTCCCGGGACAGGTCCCGGAAACACCATATATTTT. V and J are TRBV6-5 and TRBJ1-3; 8 bases match TRBD1. CDR3 length: 15 amino acids. The junction had 7 bases not matched to a gene; V was cut back by 5 bases and J by 4 bases. Per germline, CDR1 MNHEY and CDR2 SVGAGI.

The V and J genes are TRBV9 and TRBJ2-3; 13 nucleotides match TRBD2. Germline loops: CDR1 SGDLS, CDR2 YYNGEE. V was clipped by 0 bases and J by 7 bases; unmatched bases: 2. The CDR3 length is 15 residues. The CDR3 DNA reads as TGTGCCAGCAGCGTAGTCGGGACTAGCGGGAATACGCAGTATTTT. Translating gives CASSVVGTSGNTQYF. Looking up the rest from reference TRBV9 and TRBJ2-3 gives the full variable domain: DSGVTQTPKHLITATGQRVTLRCSPRSGDLSVYWYQQSLDQGLQFLIQYYNGEERAKGNILERFSAQQFPDLHSELNLSSLELGDSALYFCASSVVGTSGNTQYFGPGTRLTVL.